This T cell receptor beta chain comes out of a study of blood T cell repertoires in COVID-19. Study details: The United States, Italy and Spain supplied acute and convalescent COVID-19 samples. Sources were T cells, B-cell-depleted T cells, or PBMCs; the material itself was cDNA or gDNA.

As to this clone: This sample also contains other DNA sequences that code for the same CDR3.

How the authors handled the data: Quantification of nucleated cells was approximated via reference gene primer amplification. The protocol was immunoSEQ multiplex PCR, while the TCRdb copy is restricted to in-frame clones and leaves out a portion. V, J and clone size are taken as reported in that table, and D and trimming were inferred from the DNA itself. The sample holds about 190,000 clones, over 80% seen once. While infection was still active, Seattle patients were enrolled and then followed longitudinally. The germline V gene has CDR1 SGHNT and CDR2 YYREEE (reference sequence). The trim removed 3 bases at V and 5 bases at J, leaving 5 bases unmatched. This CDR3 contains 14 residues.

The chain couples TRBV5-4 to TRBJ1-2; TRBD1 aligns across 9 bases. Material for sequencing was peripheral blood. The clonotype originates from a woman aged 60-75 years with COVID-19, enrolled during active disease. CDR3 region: CASSSDRGGYGYTF. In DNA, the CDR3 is TGTGCCAGCAGCTCGGACAGGGGCGGTTATGGCTACACCTTC.